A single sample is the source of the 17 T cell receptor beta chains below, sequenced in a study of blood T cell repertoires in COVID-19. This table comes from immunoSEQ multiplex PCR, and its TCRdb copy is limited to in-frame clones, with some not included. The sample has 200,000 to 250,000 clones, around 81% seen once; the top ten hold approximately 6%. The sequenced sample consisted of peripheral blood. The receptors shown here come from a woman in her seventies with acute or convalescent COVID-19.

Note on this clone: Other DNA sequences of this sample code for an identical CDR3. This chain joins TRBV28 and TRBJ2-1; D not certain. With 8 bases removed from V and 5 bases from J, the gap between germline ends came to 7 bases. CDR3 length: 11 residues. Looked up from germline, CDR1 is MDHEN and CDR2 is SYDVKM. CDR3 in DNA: TGTGCCAGCCGCAGCGACAATGAGCAGTTCTTC. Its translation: CASRSDNEQFF.

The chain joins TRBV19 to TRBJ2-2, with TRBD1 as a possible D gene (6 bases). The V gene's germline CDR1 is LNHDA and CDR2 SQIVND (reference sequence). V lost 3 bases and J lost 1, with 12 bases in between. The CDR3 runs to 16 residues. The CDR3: CASSIPARGNTGELFF. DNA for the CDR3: TGTGCCAGTAGTATTCCCGCCAGGGGGAACACCGGGGAGCTGTTTTTT.

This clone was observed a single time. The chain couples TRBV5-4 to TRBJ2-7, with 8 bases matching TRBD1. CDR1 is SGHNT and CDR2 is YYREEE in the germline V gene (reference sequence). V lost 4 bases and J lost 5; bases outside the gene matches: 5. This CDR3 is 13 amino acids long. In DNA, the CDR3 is TGTGCCAGCAGCCCCGGACAGGGAGACGAGCAGTACTTC. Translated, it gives CASSPGQGDEQYF.

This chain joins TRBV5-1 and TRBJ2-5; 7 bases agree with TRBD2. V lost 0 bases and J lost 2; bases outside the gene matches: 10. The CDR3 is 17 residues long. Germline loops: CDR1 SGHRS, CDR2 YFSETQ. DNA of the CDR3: TGCGCCAGCAGCTTGGCATCGGCGGGAGCTGGGCAAGAGACCCAGTACTTC. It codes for CASSLASAGAGQETQYF.

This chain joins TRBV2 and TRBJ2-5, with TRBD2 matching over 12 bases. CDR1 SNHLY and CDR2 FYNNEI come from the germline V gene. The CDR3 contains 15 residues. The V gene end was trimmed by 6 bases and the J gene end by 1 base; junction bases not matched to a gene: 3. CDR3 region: CASSGLAGPQETQYF. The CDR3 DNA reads TGTGCCAGCAGCGGACTAGCGGGACCCCAAGAGACCCAGTACTTC.

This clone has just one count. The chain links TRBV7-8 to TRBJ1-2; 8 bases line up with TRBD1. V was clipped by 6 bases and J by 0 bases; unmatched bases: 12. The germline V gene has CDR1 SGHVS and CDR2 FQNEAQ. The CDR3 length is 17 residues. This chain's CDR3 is CASRPFRGPNANYGYTF. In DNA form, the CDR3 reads TGTGCCAGCAGGCCGTTCAGGGGGCCCAACGCTAACTATGGCTACACCTTC.

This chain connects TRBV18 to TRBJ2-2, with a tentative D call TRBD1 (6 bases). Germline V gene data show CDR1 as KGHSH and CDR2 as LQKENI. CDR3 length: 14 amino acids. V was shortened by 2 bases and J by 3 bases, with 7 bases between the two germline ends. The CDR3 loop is CASSPGQYTGELFF. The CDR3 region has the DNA TGTGCCAGCTCACCAGGACAGTACACCGGGGAGCTGTTTTTT.

DNA of the CDR3: TGTGCCAGCAGCACCGGGACAGGTTACGAGCAGTACTTC. It codes for CASSTGTGYEQYF. The rearrangement joins TRBV7-2 to TRBJ2-7; 8 nucleotides match TRBD1. J was trimmed by 4 bases and V by 5 bases; bases with no gene match: 4. Germline V lookup: CDR1 SGHTA, CDR2 FQGNSA. The CDR3 is made up of 13 amino acids.

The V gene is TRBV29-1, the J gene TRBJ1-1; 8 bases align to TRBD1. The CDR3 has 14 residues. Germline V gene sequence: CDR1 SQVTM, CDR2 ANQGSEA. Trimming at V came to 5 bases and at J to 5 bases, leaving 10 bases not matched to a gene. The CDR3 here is CSVYPRDRRTEAFF. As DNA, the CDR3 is TGCAGCGTTTATCCCCGGGACAGGAGGACTGAAGCTTTCTTT. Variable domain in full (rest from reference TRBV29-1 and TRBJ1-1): SAVISQKPSRDICQRGTSLTIQCQVDSQVTMMFWYRQQPGQSLTLIATANQGSEATYESGFVIDKFPISRPNLTFSTLTVSNMSPEDSSIYLCSVYPRDRRTEAFFGQGTRLTVV.

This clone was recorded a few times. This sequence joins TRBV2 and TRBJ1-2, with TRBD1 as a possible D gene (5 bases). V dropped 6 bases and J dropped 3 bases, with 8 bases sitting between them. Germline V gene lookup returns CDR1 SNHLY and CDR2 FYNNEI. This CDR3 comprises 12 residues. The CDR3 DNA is TGTGCCAGCAGGGCACAGGACTATGGCTACACCTTC. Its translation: CASRAQDYGYTF.

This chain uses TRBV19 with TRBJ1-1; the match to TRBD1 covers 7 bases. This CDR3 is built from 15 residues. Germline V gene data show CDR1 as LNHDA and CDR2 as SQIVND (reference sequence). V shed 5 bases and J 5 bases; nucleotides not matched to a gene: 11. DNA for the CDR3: TGTGCCAGTAGTCCAGGGGGAGGCCCAGGGACTGAAGCTTTCTTT. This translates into CASSPGGGPGTEAFF.

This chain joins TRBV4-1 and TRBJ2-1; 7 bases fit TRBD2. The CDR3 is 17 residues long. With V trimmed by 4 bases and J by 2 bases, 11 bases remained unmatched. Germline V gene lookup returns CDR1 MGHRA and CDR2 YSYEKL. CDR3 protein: CASSLRLSGPPYNEQFF. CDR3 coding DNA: TGCGCCAGCAGCCTCCGCCTTAGCGGGCCCCCCTACAATGAGCAGTTCTTC.

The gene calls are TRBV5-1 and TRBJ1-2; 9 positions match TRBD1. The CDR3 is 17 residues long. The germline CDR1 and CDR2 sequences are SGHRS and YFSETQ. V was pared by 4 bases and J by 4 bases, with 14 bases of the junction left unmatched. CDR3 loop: CASSPNPGTGSSYGYTF. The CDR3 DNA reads TGCGCCAGCAGCCCAAACCCCGGGACAGGGAGTTCCTATGGCTACACCTTC.

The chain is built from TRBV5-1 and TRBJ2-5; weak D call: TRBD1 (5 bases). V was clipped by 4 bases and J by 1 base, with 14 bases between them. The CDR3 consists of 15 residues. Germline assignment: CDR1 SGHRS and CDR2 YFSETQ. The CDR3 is CASSPIQGTQETQYF. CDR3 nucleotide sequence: TGCGCCAGCAGCCCAATTCAGGGTACCCAAGAGACCCAGTACTTC.

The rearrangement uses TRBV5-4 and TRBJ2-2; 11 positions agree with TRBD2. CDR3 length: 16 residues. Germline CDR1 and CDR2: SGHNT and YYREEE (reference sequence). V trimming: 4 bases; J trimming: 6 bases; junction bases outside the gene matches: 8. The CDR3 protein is CASSPTSGSVSGELFF. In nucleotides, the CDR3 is TGTGCCAGCAGCCCTACTAGCGGGAGTGTCTCCGGGGAGCTGTTTTTT.

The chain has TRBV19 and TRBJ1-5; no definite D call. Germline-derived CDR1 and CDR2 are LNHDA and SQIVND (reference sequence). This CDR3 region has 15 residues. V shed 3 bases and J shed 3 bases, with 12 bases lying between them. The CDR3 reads CASSISWQANQPQHF. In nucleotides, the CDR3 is TGTGCCAGTAGTATTTCATGGCAGGCCAATCAGCCCCAGCATTTT.

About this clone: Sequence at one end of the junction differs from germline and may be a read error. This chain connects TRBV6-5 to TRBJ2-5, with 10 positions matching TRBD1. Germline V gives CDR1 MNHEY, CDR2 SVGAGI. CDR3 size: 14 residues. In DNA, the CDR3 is TGTGCCAGCAGCAGGGACAGGGGCCAAGAGACCCCGTACTTC. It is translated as CASSRDRGQETPYF.